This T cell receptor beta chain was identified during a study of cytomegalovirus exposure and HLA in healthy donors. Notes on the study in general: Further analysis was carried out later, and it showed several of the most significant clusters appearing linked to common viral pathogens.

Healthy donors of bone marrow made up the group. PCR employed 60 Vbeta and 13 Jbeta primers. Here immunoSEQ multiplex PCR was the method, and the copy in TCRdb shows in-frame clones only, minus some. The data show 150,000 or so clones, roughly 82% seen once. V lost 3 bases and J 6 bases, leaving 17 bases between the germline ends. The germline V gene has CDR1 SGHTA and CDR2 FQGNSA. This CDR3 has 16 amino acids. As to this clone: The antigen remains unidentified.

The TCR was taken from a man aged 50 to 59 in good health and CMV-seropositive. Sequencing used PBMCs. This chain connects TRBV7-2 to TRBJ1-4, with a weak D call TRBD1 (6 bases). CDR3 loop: CASSLKAYRADEKLFF. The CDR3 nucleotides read TGTGCCAGCAGCTTGAAGGCTTACAGGGCGGATGAAAAACTGTTTTTT. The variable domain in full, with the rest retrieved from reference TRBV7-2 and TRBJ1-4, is GAGVSQSPSNKVTEKGKDVELRCDPISGHTALYWYRQSLGQGLEFLIYFQGNSAPDKSGLPSDRFSAERTGGSVSTLTIQRTQQEDSAVYLCASSLKAYRADEKLFFGSGTQLSVL.